The clone carrying this T cell receptor (beta chain) was seen a few times. The record originates from a study of blood T cells in healthy people across ages. The CDR3 sequence is 14 residues long. The germline V and J ends were trimmed by 8 bases and 8 bases, with 16 bases remaining between them. Germline CDR1 reads MNHEY; CDR2 reads SMNVEV (reference sequence). Combining a sample-barcoded 5' primer with a J-beta primer mix, a second PCR ran for roughly 6 to 11 cycles. One entry per CDR3 protein results from TCRdb running MiXCR on the 5' RACE reads. The sample includes hundreds of thousands of distinct CDR3 sequences, about 56% seen only once; the top ten take around a quarter.

The TCR originated in a middle-aged man in good health. The V and J genes are TRBV27 and TRBJ1-6; possible D gene TRBD1, 5 bases. The source material was blood. CDR3 DNA: TGTGCCAGCGGCGGGGGGAAGAGTGATTCACCCCTCCACTTT. Encoded protein: CASGGGKSDSPLHF.